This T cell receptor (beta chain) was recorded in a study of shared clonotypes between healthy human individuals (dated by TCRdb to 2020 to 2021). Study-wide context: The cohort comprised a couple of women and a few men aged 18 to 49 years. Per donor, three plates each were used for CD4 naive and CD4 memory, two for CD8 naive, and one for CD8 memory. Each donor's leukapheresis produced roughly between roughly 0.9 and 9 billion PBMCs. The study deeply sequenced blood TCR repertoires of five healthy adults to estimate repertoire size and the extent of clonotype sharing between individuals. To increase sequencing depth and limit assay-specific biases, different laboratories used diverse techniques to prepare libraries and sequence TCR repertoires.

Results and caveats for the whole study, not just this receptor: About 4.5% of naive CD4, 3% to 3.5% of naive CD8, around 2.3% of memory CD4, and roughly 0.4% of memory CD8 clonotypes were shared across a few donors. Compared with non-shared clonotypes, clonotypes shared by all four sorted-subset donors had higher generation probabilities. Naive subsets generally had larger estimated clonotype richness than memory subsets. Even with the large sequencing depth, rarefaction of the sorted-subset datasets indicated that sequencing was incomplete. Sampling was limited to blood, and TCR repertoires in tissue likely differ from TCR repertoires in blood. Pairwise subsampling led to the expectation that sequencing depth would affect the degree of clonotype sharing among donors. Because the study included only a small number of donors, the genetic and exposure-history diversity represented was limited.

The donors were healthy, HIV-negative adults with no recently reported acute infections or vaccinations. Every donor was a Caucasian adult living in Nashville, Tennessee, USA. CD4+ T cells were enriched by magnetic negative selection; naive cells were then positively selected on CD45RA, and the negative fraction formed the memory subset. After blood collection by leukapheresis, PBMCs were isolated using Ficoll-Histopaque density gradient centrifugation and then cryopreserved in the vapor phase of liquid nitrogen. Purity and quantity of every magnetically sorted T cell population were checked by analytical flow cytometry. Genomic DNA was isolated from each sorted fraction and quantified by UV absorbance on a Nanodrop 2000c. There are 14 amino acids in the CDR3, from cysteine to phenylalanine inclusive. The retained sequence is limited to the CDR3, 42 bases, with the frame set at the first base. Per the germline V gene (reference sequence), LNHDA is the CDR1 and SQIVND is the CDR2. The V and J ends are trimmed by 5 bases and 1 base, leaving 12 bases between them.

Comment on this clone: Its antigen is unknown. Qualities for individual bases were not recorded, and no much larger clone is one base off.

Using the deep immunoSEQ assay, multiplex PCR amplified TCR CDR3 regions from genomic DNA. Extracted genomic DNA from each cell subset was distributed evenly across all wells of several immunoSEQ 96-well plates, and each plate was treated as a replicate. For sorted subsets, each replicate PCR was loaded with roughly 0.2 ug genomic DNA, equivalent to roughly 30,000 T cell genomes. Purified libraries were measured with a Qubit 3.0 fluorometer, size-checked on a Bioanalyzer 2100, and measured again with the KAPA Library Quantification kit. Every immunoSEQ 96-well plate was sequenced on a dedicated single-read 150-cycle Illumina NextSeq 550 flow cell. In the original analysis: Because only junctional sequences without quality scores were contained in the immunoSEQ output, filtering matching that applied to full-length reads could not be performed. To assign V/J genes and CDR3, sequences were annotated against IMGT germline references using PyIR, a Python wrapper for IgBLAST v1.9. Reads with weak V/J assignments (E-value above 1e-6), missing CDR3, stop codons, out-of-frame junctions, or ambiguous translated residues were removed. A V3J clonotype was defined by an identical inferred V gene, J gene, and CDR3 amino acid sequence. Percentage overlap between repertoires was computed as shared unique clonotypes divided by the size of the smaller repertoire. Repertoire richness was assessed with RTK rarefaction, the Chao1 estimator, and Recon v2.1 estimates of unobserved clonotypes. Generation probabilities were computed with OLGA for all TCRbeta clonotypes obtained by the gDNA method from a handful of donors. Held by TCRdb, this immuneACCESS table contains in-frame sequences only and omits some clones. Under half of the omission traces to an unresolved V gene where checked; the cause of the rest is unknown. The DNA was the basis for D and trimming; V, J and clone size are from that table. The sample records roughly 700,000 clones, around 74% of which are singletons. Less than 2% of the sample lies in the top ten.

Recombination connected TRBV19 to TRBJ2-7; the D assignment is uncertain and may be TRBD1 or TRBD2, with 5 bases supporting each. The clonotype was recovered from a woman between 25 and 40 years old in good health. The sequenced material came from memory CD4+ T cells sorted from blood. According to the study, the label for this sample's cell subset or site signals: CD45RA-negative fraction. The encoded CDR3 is CASSRGPPSYEQYF. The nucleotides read TGTGCCAGTAGTCGGGGACCTCCTTCCTACGAGCAGTACTTC.